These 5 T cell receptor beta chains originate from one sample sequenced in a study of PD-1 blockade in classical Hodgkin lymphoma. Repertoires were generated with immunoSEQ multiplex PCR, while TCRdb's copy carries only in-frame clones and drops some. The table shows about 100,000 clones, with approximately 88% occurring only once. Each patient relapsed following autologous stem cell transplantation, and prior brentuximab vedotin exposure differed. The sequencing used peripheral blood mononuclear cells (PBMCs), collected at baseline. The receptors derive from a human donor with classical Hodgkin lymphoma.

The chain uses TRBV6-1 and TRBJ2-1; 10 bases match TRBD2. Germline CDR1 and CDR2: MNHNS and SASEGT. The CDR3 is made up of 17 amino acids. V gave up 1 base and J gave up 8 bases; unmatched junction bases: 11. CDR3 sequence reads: CASSEVFWSSGSDEQFF. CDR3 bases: TGTGCCAGCAGTGAAGTATTCTGGTCTAGCGGGAGCGATGAGCAGTTCTTC.

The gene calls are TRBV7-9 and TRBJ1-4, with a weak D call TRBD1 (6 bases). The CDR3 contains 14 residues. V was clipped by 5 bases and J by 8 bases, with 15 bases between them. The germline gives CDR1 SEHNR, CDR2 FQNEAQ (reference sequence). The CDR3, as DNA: TGTGCCAGCAGCCGACAGGCAGTCTACGAAAAACTGTTTTTT. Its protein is CASSRQAVYEKLFF.

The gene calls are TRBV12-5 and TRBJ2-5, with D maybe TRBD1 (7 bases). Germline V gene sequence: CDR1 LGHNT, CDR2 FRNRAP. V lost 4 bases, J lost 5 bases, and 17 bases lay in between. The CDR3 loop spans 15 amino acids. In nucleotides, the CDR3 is TGTGCTAGTGGTTACCGGACAGGAGGAGGGGAGACCCAGTACTTC. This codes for CASGYRTGGGETQYF.

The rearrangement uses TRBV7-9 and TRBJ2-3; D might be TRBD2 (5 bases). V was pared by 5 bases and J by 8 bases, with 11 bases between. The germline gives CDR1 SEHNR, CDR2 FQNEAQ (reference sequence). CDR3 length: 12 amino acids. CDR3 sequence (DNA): TGTGCCAGCAGCCCTGACGGAGGTACGCAGTATTTT. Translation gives CASSPDGGTQYF.

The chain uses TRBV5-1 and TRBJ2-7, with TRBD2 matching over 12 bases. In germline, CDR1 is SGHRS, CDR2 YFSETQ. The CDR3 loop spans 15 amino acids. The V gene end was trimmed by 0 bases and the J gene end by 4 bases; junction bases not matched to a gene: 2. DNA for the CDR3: TGCGCCAGCAGCTTGGTGACTAGCGGGAGTTACGAGCAGTACTTC. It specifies CASSLVTSGSYEQYF. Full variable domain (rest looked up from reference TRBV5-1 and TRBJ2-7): KAGVTQTPRYLIKTRGQQVTLSCSPISGHRSVSWYQQTPGQGLQFLFEYFSETQRNKGNFPGRFSGRQFSNSRSEMNVSTLELGDSALYLCASSLVTSGSYEQYFGPGTRLTVT.